This T cell receptor beta chain was captured by sequencing in a study of blood T cells in healthy people across ages. With a J-beta primer mix and a sample-barcoded 5' primer, a second PCR ran roughly 6 to 11 cycles. TCRdb fed the 5' RACE reads into MiXCR, producing one record per CDR3 protein. The data contain fewer than 900,000 distinct CDR3 sequences, 30% to 45% of them singletons. This clonotype showed up many times. V was cut by 5 bases and J by 1 base, with 12 bases left in between. CDR3 length equals 15 residues. The sequenced sample consisted of blood. The clonotype was recovered from a man aged 18 to 30 in good health. V and J are TRBV12-3 or TRBV12-4 and TRBJ2-1; D is undetermined. CDR3 DNA sequence: TGTGCCAGCAGTCCCGTCCCGAGGTCCTACAATGAGCAGTTCTTC. It encodes CASSPVPRSYNEQFF.